A selection of T cell receptor beta chains follows, all from one sample in a study of T-cell memory formation after mild COVID-19. TCRdb fed the 5' RACE reads into MiXCR, producing one record per CDR3 protein. The sample contains roughly 180,000 distinct CDR3 sequences, approximately 10% of which appear only once. The sequenced material came from PBMCs or a T cell subset sorted from them (not recorded which). The receptor set was obtained from a man younger than 35 who had mild COVID-19 (a few samples of this study predate the infection). Cell type and time point are not known. Both conserved end residues are part of each CDR3.

>TRBV20-1|TRBJ2-7
CSARGRQGVLYEQYF
>TRBV12-3/TRBV12-4|TRBJ2-3
CASSPVGSRYSTDTQYF
>TRBV15|TRBJ2-3
CATSRDRGPDTQYF
>TRBV12-3/TRBV12-4|TRBJ2-7
CASNSYADRKYF
>TRBV5-1|TRBJ1-1
CASSLGDRFEAFF
>TRBV20-1|TRBJ2-5
CSGRLGETQYF
>TRBV7-9|TRBJ1-3
CASSLVSAGNTIYF
>TRBV4-2|TRBJ2-1
CASSQEARPYNEQFF
>TRBV6-5|TRBJ1-5
CASSYSQGGQPQHF
>TRBV11-2|TRBJ1-1
CASSLVHSTEAFF
>TRBV20-1|TRBJ2-2
CSARESPNTGELFF
>TRBV28|TRBJ2-5
CASSVPHGLSTQYF
>TRBV5-1|TRBJ2-5
CASSWGTSGGQETQYF
>TRBV28|TRBJ1-2
CASSFLPAGGYTF
>TRBV6-5|TRBJ2-1
CASSYGTGTAENEQFF
>TRBV20-1|TRBJ2-3
CSARSGRTDTQYF
>TRBV7-2|TRBJ2-1
CASSSRDGNEQFF
>TRBV4-3|TRBJ2-2
CASDSTRGGLGELFF